The 20 T cell receptor beta chains listed next were all sequenced from one sample in a study of blood T cell repertoires in COVID-19. TCRdb's table, derived via immunoSEQ multiplex PCR, lists solely in-frame clones and lacks some. The data show about 77,000 clones, with 90% seen just once and about 16% held by the top ten. Source material: peripheral blood. Receptor source: a woman of 80 years or more with active or convalescent COVID-19.

The rearrangement links TRBV5-1 to TRBJ1-6; 11 bases agree with TRBD1. Germline V gene lookup returns CDR1 SGHRS and CDR2 YFSETQ. V lost 3 bases and J lost 7; bases outside the gene matches: 9. The CDR3 runs 17 residues. The CDR3 spells CASSSSPGQGVNSPLHF. The CDR3, as DNA: TGCGCCAGCAGCTCGAGCCCGGGACAGGGGGTAAATTCACCCCTCCACTTT.

V is TRBV6-2 or TRBV6-3 and J is TRBJ2-7; 7 nucleotides match TRBD1. Germline values: CDR1 MNHEY, CDR2 SVGEGT. V was clipped by 0 bases and J by 5 bases; unmatched bases: 4. The length of the CDR3 is 14 residues. The CDR3: CASSYSTGYHEQYF. In nucleotides, the CDR3 is TGTGCCAGCAGTTACTCGACAGGGTACCACGAGCAGTACTTC.

CDR3 nucleotide sequence: TGTGCCAGCAGCCATAGGACTAGCGGGGGGAGTATCACCGGGGAGCTGTTTTTT. Amino acid sequence: CASSHRTSGGSITGELFF. This chain connects TRBV3-1 (or the pseudogene TRBV3-2) to TRBJ2-2, with TRBD2 matching 14 bases. CDR1 and CDR2 from the germline V gene are LGHDT and YNNKEL (reference sequence). V lost 3 bases, J lost 4 bases, and 7 bases stayed unmatched. The CDR3 contains 18 residues.

The gene calls are TRBV6-4 and TRBJ2-1; 7 positions agree with TRBD2. Germline V CDR1 and CDR2: MRHNA, SNTAGT. With 3 bases clipped from V and 3 bases from J, the junction kept 5 bases outside the gene matches. The CDR3 spans 15 residues. Here the CDR3 DNA reads TGTGCCAGCAGTGATACAGCGGGGAACTACAATGAGCAGTTCTTC. Its protein is CASSDTAGNYNEQFF.

V is TRBV28 and J is TRBJ2-2; TRBD2 is a possible D gene (6 bases). The V and J ends lost 8 bases and 5 bases respectively, with 21 bases between them. The germline CDR1 and CDR2 sequences are MDHEN and SYDVKM. The CDR3 runs 16 residues. CDR3 sequence reads: CASAGWAYSGTGELFF. CDR3 DNA sequence: TGTGCCAGCGCGGGGTGGGCGTACTCGGGGACCGGGGAGCTGTTTTTT.

The V and J genes are TRBV19 and TRBJ2-5, with TRBD1 matching 7 bases. The CDR3 covers 15 residues. Germline CDR1 LNHDA, CDR2 SQIVND (reference sequence). The trim removed 4 bases at V and 5 bases at J, leaving 10 bases unmatched. CDR3 region: CASSKDGGRGETQYF. As DNA, the CDR3 is TGTGCCAGTAGTAAAGATGGAGGCAGGGGGGAGACCCAGTACTTC.

The rearrangement uses TRBV7-2 and TRBJ1-4, with D possibly being TRBD1 (6 bases). With 0 bases removed from V and 2 bases from J, the gap between germline ends came to 7 bases. CDR1 SGHTA and CDR2 FQGNSA come from the germline V gene. This CDR3 region has 15 residues. The CDR3 bases are TGTGCCAGCAGCTTAGCCACAGGGACTAATGAAAAACTGTTTTTT. Amino acids: CASSLATGTNEKLFF.

This clone was detected once. The DNA for the CDR3 is TGTGCCAGCAGTGAAGTAGAACGGACTGAAGCTTTCTTT. Translating gives CASSEVERTEAFF. This chain links TRBV6-1 with TRBJ1-1; D unresolved. Germline V gene sequence: CDR1 MNHNS, CDR2 SASEGT. CDR3 length: 13 amino acids. With 1 base removed from V and 5 bases from J, the gap between germline ends came to 8 bases.

The rearrangement links TRBV29-1 to TRBJ1-2; TRBD1 agrees at 7 bases. The CDR3 contains 13 residues. Unmatched junction bases numbered 11, after V lost 7 bases and J lost 6 bases. Per the germline V gene, CDR1 is SQVTM and CDR2 is ANQGSEA. DNA of the CDR3: TGCAGCGGAGTGACAGGGTCAGTTGATGGCTACACCTTC. Its protein is CSGVTGSVDGYTF.

This clone has just a few counts. The chain joins TRBV7-2 to TRBJ2-7; 7 bases line up with TRBD2. The CDR3 extends over 13 amino acids. Losses at the gene ends were 1 base for V and 6 bases for J; bases not matched to a gene: 3. Germline V gene data show CDR1 as SGHTA and CDR2 as FQGNSA. The CDR3 region has the DNA TGTGCCAGCAGCTTAGTGGGGGGGACCGAGCAGTACTTC. Residues: CASSLVGGTEQYF.

The chain has TRBV5-1 and TRBJ1-1; TRBD1 matches at 11 bases. Losses at the gene ends were 3 bases for V and 1 base for J; bases not matched to a gene: 11. The CDR3 consists of 18 residues. Per the germline V gene, CDR1 is SGHRS and CDR2 is YFSETQ. CDR3 bases: TGCGCCAGCAGCTCCGGGACAGGGGGTAGGAGAGGGAACACTGAAGCTTTCTTT. It encodes CASSSGTGGRRGNTEAFF.

The count of this clone is one. This rearrangement joins TRBV19 to TRBJ2-4, with 11 bases that match TRBD2. Germline CDR1 reads LNHDA; CDR2 reads SQIVND (reference sequence). This CDR3 comprises 17 residues. V lost 5 bases and J lost 4; bases outside the gene matches: 10. CDR3 DNA sequence: TGTGCCAGTAGTTCCGAGGCGACTAGCGGGGTAAAAAACATTCAGTACTTC. Amino acid sequence: CASSSEATSGVKNIQYF.

The gene calls are TRBV28 and TRBJ1-6, with TRBD1 identical over 7 bases. The length of the CDR3 is 15 residues. With 4 bases clipped from V and 7 bases from J, the junction kept 7 bases outside the gene matches. Germline V gene data show CDR1 as MDHEN and CDR2 as SYDVKM. This CDR3 is CASSYTGVPNSPLHF. In DNA, the CDR3 is TGTGCCAGCAGTTACACAGGGGTCCCGAATTCACCCCTCCACTTT.

This rearrangement joins TRBV28 to TRBJ1-2, with D possibly matching TRBD1 (5 bases). Germline lookup yields CDR1 MDHEN and CDR2 SYDVKM. V dropped 3 bases and J dropped 0 bases, with 20 bases sitting between them. The CDR3 contains 18 residues. DNA of the CDR3: TGTGCCAGCAGTTTCTCTCTGGCGGGGGAAAGAGCTAACTATGGCTACACCTTC. Amino acid sequence: CASSFSLAGERANYGYTF.

The rearrangement uses TRBV9 and TRBJ2-7; 15 bases match TRBD2. J lost 6 bases, V lost 4 bases, and 8 bases had no gene match. This CDR3 is built from 16 residues. CDR1 SGDLS and CDR2 YYNGEE come from the germline V gene. The CDR3: CASSPGLAGGGSEQYF. The CDR3 nucleotides are TGTGCCAGCAGCCCGGGACTAGCGGGGGGCGGATCCGAGCAGTACTTC.

The chain joins TRBV15 to TRBJ1-4, with TRBD1 matching over 7 bases. The CDR3 contains 16 residues. Germline assignment: CDR1 LNHNV and CDR2 YYDKDF (reference sequence). Trimming took 0 bases from V and 3 from J; bases not matched to a gene: 4. This chain's CDR3 is CATSRDFRGSNEKLFF. Written as DNA, the CDR3 is TGTGCCACCAGCAGAGATTTCAGGGGGTCTAATGAAAAACTGTTTTTT.

V usage is TRBV2 and J usage is TRBJ1-2; 7 positions agree with TRBD1. The germline V gene has CDR1 SNHLY and CDR2 FYNNEI. This CDR3 region has 13 residues. The V and J ends lost 6 bases and 4 bases, in that order; junction bases with no gene match: 5. This CDR3 reads CASRGGQVYGYTF. The CDR3, as DNA: TGTGCCAGCAGGGGTGGACAGGTCTATGGCTACACCTTC. The variable domain in full, with the rest retrieved from reference TRBV2 and TRBJ1-2, is EPEVTQTPSHQVTQMGQEVILRCVPISNHLYFYWYRQILGQKVEFLVSFYNNEISEKSEIFDDQFSVERPDGSNFTLKIRSTKLEDSAMYFCASRGGQVYGYTFGSGTRLTVV.

The gene calls are TRBV7-2 and TRBJ2-7, with 8 bases that match TRBD2. The CDR3 extends over 15 amino acids. Unmatched junction bases numbered 9, after V lost 5 bases and J lost 3 bases. CDR1 is SGHTA, CDR2 FQGNSA, per germline. Here the CDR3 reads CASSPQSSGRYEQYF. The DNA of the CDR3 is TGTGCCAGCAGCCCGCAGTCTAGCGGGCGCTACGAGCAGTACTTC.

This chain's CDR3 is CASSDRDWTEAFF. The CDR3 nucleotides read TGTGCCAGCTCTGACAGGGATTGGACTGAAGCTTTCTTT. V is TRBV6-6 and J is TRBJ1-1, with 7 bases identical to TRBD1. Trimming cost V 8 bases and J 5 bases; bases outside gene matches: 8. The CDR3 consists of 13 residues. Germline assignment: CDR1 MNHNY and CDR2 SVGAGI (reference sequence).

The chain couples TRBV6-5 to TRBJ2-7, with TRBD1 matching over 10 bases. The CDR3 runs to 16 residues. CDR1 is MNHEY and CDR2 is SVGAGI in the germline V gene. J was trimmed by 2 bases and V by 0 bases; bases with no gene match: 4. The CDR3 region has the DNA TGTGCCAGCAGTTACTCGGGGGGACAGGGGACCTACGAGCAGTACTTC. The encoded protein is CASSYSGGQGTYEQYF.